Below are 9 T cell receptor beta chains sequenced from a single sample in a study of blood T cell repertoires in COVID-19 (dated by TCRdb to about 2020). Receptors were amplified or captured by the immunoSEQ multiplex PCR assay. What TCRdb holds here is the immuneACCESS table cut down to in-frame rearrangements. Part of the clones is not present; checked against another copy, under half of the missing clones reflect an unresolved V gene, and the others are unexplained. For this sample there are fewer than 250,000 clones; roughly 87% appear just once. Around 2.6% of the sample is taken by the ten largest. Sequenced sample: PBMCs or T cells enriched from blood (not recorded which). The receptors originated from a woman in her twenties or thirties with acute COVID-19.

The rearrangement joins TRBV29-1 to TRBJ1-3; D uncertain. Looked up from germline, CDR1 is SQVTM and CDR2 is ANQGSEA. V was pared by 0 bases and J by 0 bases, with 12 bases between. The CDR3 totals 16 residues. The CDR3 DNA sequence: TGCAGCGTTGAAGATGGTGAGGGAAGCTCTGGAAACACCATATATTTT. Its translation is CSVEDGEGSSGNTIYF.

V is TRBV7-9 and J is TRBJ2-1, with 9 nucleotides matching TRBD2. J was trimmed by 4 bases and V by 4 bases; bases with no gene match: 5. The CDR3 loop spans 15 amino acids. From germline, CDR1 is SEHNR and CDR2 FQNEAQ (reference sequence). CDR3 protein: CASSSRSGGYNEQFF. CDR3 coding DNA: TGTGCCAGCAGCTCACGAAGCGGGGGGTACAATGAGCAGTTCTTC. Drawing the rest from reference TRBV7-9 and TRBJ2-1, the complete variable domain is DTGVSQNPRHKITKRGQNVTFRCDPISEHNRLYWYRQTLGQGPEFLTYFQNEAQLEKSRLLSDRFSAERPKGSFSTLEIQRTEQGDSAMYLCASSSRSGGYNEQFFGPGTRLTVL.

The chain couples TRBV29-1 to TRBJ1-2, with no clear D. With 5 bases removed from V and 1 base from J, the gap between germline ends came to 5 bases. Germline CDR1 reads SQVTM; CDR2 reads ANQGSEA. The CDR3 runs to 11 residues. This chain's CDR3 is CSVRVNYGYTF. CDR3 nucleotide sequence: TGCAGCGTTCGGGTTAACTATGGCTACACCTTC. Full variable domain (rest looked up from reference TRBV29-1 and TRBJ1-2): SAVISQKPSRDICQRGTSLTIQCQVDSQVTMMFWYRQQPGQSLTLIATANQGSEATYESGFVIDKFPISRPNLTFSTLTVSNMSPEDSSIYLCSVRVNYGYTFGSGTRLTVV.

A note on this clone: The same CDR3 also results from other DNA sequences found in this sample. As DNA, the CDR3 is TGTGCCAGCAGCTCCACGGTGACCGGGGAGCTGTTTTTT. Residues: CASSSTVTGELFF. The rearrangement uses TRBV7-9 and TRBJ2-2; no firm D call. V lost 4 bases and J 5 bases, leaving 8 bases between the germline ends. This CDR3 is 13 amino acids long. The germline gives CDR1 SEHNR, CDR2 FQNEAQ (reference sequence).

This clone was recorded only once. CDR3 DNA sequence: TGTGCCAGCAGTTACCCGACAGGGATCGGGAACACTGAAGCTTTCTTT. Amino acids: CASSYPTGIGNTEAFF. The chain has TRBV6-2 or TRBV6-3 and TRBJ1-1, with TRBD1 identical over 7 bases. The V and J ends lost 2 bases and 1 base, in that order; junction bases with no gene match: 7. Germline lookup yields CDR1 MNHEY and CDR2 SVGEGT. The CDR3 length is 16 residues.

The CDR3 DNA sequence: TGTGCCAGCAGCTCGGAAGGCCGCAGAGGGAGGAGGGCCGAGCAGTACTTC. Amino acids: CASSSEGRRGRRAEQYF. The chain joins TRBV13 to TRBJ2-7; weak D call: TRBD2 (6 bases). Germline V gene data show CDR1 as PRHDT and CDR2 as FYEKMQ (reference sequence). V was shortened by 4 bases and J by 6 bases, with 25 bases between the two germline ends. This CDR3 has 17 amino acids.

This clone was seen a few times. CDR3 in amino acids: CASSLYPGQATPSNQPQHF. The CDR3 DNA sequence: TGTGCCAGCAGCTTGTATCCGGGACAGGCAACACCTAGCAATCAGCCCCAGCATTTT. The V and J genes are TRBV5-6 and TRBJ1-5; TRBD1 matches 8 bases. The CDR3 has 19 amino acids. J was trimmed by 0 bases and V by 1 base; bases with no gene match: 12. Germline V gene sequence: CDR1 SGHDT, CDR2 YYEEEE.

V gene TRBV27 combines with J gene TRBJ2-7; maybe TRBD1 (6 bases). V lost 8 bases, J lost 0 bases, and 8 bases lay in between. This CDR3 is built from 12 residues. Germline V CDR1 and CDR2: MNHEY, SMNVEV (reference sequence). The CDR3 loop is CASGQSSYEQYF. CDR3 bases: TGTGCCAGCGGACAGAGCTCCTACGAGCAGTACTTC.

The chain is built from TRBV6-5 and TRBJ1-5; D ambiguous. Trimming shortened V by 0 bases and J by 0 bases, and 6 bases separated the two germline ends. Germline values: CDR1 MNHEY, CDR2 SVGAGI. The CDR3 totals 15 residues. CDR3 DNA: TGTGCCAGCAGTTACTCGAGGGATAGCAATCAGCCCCAGCATTTT. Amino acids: CASSYSRDSNQPQHF.